Listed below are T cell receptor beta chains from one sample, sequenced in a study of T cell responses to AZD1222 COVID-19 vaccine. The repertoire was sequenced with immunoSEQ multiplex PCR; TCRdb's copy has only in-frame clones and lacks some. Among some 120,000 clones listed, about 90% were seen once. The material was peripheral blood, obtained on day 0 of AZD1222 vaccination. The origin of the receptors is an adult in good health. Both conserved end residues are part of each CDR3. Each record gives: J gene, D gene, V gene, clone size, CDR3 protein, CDR3 DNA. D genes are given only for firm matches. Clone size appears in some rows only: once, few, many, or a class for an expanded clone.

>TRBJ2-7|TRBD2|TRBV4-1|NA
CASSPRLAGVGEQYF
TGCGCCAGCAGCCCCCGACTAGCGGGAGTAGGGGAGCAGTACTTC
>TRBJ2-3|TRBD2|TRBV10-3|NA
CAISLNFERDTDTQYF
TGTGCCATCAGTCTCAATTTCGAGCGGGATACAGATACGCAGTATTTT
>TRBJ2-1|NA|TRBV11-2|once
CASSLDPKAYNEQFF
TGTGCCAGCAGCTTAGACCCGAAGGCCTACAATGAGCAGTTCTTC
>TRBJ2-3|NA|TRBV2|NA
CASSVQRTSTDTQYF
TGTGCCAGCAGTGTCCAGAGAACTAGCACAGATACGCAGTATTTT
>TRBJ1-2|NA|TRBV20-1|NA
CSASAGWGYTF
TGCAGTGCTTCAGCGGGCTGGGGCTACACCTTC
>TRBJ2-2|TRBD2|TRBV19|NA
CASTRLAGGVAGELFF
TGTGCCAGTACCAGACTAGCGGGAGGAGTAGCCGGGGAGCTGTTTTTT
>TRBJ2-1|NA|TRBV7-9|NA
CASSFNSYNEQFF
TGTGCCAGCAGCTTTAACTCCTACAATGAGCAGTTCTTC
>TRBJ1-4|NA|TRBV5-1|NA
CASSERRLDEKLFF
TGCGCCAGCAGCGAACGGAGGTTGGATGAAAAACTGTTTTTT
>TRBJ2-1|NA|TRBV2|NA
CASSLGGREQFF
TGTGCCAGCAGCCTCGGAGGGCGCGAGCAGTTCTTC
>TRBJ1-5|NA|TRBV2|NA
CASRGQAQYQPQHF
TGTGCCAGCAGGGGCCAGGCACAGTATCAGCCCCAGCATTTT
>TRBJ2-1|TRBD1|TRBV18|NA
CASSPPGQGLNNEQFF
TGTGCCAGCTCACCACCGGGACAGGGTCTAAACAATGAGCAGTTCTTC
>TRBJ2-5|NA|TRBV12-3/TRBV12-4|NA
CASSLGGLETQYF
TGTGCCAGCAGTTTAGGTGGGTTAGAGACCCAGTACTTC
>TRBJ1-1|NA|TRBV12-3/TRBV12-4|NA
CASSLGGSTEAFF
TGTGCCAGCAGTTTAGGGGGTAGCACTGAAGCTTTCTTT
>TRBJ2-5|TRBD2|TRBV3-1/TRBV3-2|NA
CASRPTSAEGKTQYF
TGTGCCAGCAGACCGACTAGCGCAGAGGGGAAGACCCAGTACTTC
>TRBJ1-1|TRBD1|TRBV2|NA
CASSVGQGTEAFF
TGTGCCAGCAGTGTCGGACAGGGCACTGAAGCTTTCTTT
>TRBJ2-1|NA|TRBV7-9|few
CASSYSALYNEQFF
TGTGCCAGCAGTTATAGCGCCCTCTACAATGAGCAGTTCTTC
>TRBJ1-2|NA|TRBV4-1|NA
CASSQDRGENNYGYTF
TGCGCCAGCAGCCAAGATAGAGGGGAGAATAACTATGGCTACACCTTC
>TRBJ1-4|NA|TRBV4-1|NA
CASSRSGEKLFF
TGCGCCAGCAGCCGGTCCGGCGAAAAACTGTTTTTT
>TRBJ1-1|NA|TRBV5-4|NA
CASSSRREPGHEAFF
TGTGCCAGCAGCTCTAGGCGAGAGCCAGGCCACGAAGCTTTCTTT
>TRBJ1-6|TRBD1|TRBV2|few
CASSGTGGSNSPLHF
TGTGCCAGCAGCGGGACAGGGGGCAGTAATTCACCCCTCCACTTT
>TRBJ2-1|TRBD2|TRBV5-1|NA
CASSSGTSGFEEQFF
TGCGCCAGCAGCTCCGGGACTAGCGGTTTTGAGGAGCAGTTCTTC
>TRBJ1-4|NA|TRBV10-3|NA
CATWGGAGEKLFF
TGTGCCACTTGGGGGGGCGCGGGGGAAAAACTGTTTTTT
>TRBJ1-6|NA|TRBV19|NA
CASSKLELYSPLHF
TGTGCCAGTAGTAAACTGGAGCTATACTCACCCCTCCACTTT
>TRBJ1-3|NA|TRBV15|NA
CATSSTGNTIYF
TGTGCCACCAGCAGCACTGGAAACACCATATATTTT
>TRBJ2-3|NA|TRBV5-6|NA
CASSLRGRRTDTQYF
TGTGCCAGCAGCTTACGAGGGCGCCGGACAGATACGCAGTATTTT
>TRBJ1-2|NA|TRBV2|once
CASSKDSSYGYTF
TGTGCCAGCAGTAAGGACAGCTCCTATGGCTACACCTTC
>TRBJ2-7|TRBD2|TRBV7-9|NA
CASSSRGGGFGEQYF
TGTGCCAGCAGCTCCCGGGGGGGTGGCTTCGGGGAGCAGTACTTC
>TRBJ1-1|NA|TRBV9|NA
CASSGGGHTEAFF
TGTGCCAGCAGCGGCGGGGGGCACACTGAAGCTTTCTTT
>TRBJ1-1|NA|TRBV3-1/TRBV3-2|NA
CASSQLRGTEAFF
TGTGCCAGCAGCCAACTACGAGGCACTGAAGCTTTCTTT
>TRBJ1-5|NA|TRBV10-3|NA
CAISDQVGQQPQHF
TGTGCCATCAGTGATCAAGTAGGTCAACAGCCCCAGCATTTT
>TRBJ2-3|NA|TRBV3-1/TRBV3-2|NA
CASSRRQSTSTDTQYF
TGTGCCAGCAGCCGACGACAGAGTACTAGCACAGATACGCAGTATTTT
>TRBJ1-2|NA|TRBV10-3|NA
CAISESPTRYGYTF
TGTGCCATCAGTGAGTCTCCTACGCGTTATGGCTACACCTTC
>TRBJ2-1|NA|TRBV6-5|NA
CASSYSRGLMGNEQFF
TGTGCCAGCAGTTACTCTCGGGGTTTAATGGGCAATGAGCAGTTCTTC
>TRBJ2-2|NA|TRBV27|NA
CASSFFGSNTGELFF
TGTGCCAGCAGTTTTTTCGGGTCGAACACCGGGGAGCTGTTTTTT
>TRBJ1-2|NA|TRBV7-3|NA
CASSLGSLSGINHLTF
TGTGCCAGCAGCTTAGGCTCACTCTCGGGGATCAACCACCTTACCTTC
>TRBJ1-1|TRBD1|TRBV7-8|NA
CASTKTAGTGTLEAFF
TGTGCCAGCACCAAAACCGCCGGGACAGGGACCCTTGAGGCTTTCTTT
>TRBJ2-7|NA|TRBV27|NA
CASSYLSGTGEYEQYF
TGTGCCAGCAGTTACTTATCGGGGACCGGCGAGTACGAGCAGTACTTC
>TRBJ2-5|NA|TRBV2|NA
CASAETGDPQYF
TGTGCCAGCGCCGAGACAGGTGACCCCCAGTACTTC
>TRBJ2-7|NA|TRBV6-2/TRBV6-3|NA
CASSYEGPSSYEQYF
TGTGCCAGCAGTTACGAGGGACCGAGCTCCTACGAGCAGTACTTC
>TRBJ2-5|NA|TRBV28|NA
CASSLPGAGETQYF
TGTGCCAGCAGTTTGCCGGGGGCTGGGGAGACCCAGTACTTC
>TRBJ2-4|NA|TRBV5-1|NA
CASSLDGAKNIQYF
TGCGCCAGCAGCTTGGACGGAGCCAAAAACATTCAGTACTTC
>TRBJ1-2|NA|TRBV4-1|NA
CASSQERTRSYGYTF
TGCGCCAGCAGCCAAGAACGGACTAGGAGCTATGGCTACACCTTC